What follows are 29 T cell receptor beta chains derived from one specimen sequenced in a study of T cell responses to AZD1222 COVID-19 vaccine. Produced via immunoSEQ multiplex PCR; TCRdb's table is partial and in-frame only. Of roughly 120,000 clones detected, 80% to 95% appear once; the ten largest clones hold about 2.5%. Source: peripheral blood, taken 28 days after the second AZD1222 dose. The receptors stem from an adult who received the AZD1222 COVID-19 vaccine.

The rearrangement links TRBV11-2 to TRBJ2-3; weak D call: TRBD1 (6 bases). V was cut by 0 bases and J by 5 bases, with 18 bases left in between. The CDR3 extends over 17 amino acids. Per the germline V gene, CDR1 is SGHAT and CDR2 is FQNNGV. The CDR3 DNA follows: TGTGCCAGCAGCTTAGATCTACGTCAGGGGAACAGAGATACGCAGTATTTT. The encoded protein is CASSLDLRQGNRDTQYF.

The chain combines TRBV7-6 with TRBJ1-2; D call uncertain. The germline gives CDR1 SGHVS, CDR2 FNYEAQ. Trimming took 2 bases from V and 4 from J, leaving 14 bases between them. CDR3 length: 15 residues. CDR3 protein: CASSLKYRITYGYTF. The CDR3, as DNA: TGTGCCAGCAGCTTAAAGTATCGGATTACCTATGGCTACACCTTC. The full variable domain, rest sourced from reference TRBV7-6 and TRBJ1-2, is GAGVSQSPRYKVTKRGQDVALRCDPISGHVSLYWYRQALGQGPEFLTYFNYEAQQDKSGLPNDRFSAERPEGSISTLTIQRTEQRDSAMYRCASSLKYRITYGYTFGSGTRLTVV.

This clone turned up a few times. V is TRBV5-1 and J is TRBJ2-7; D remains unclear. The CDR3 is 13 residues long. Germline lookup yields CDR1 SGHRS and CDR2 YFSETQ. V was trimmed by 5 bases and J by 3 bases, leaving 12 bases between them. CDR3 protein: CASSSPRGYEQYF. In DNA form, the CDR3 reads TGCGCCAGCAGTTCCCCCCGTGGCTACGAGCAGTACTTC.

The rearrangement joins TRBV5-4 to TRBJ2-3, with TRBD2 matching 11 bases. The CDR3 loop spans 15 amino acids. Germline V gives CDR1 SGHNT, CDR2 YYREEE (reference sequence). The J segment lost 5 bases and the V segment lost 2 bases, leaving 4 bases of the junction unmatched. CDR3 sequence (DNA): TGTGCCAGCAGCTTAGGGACTAGCGGCGGAGATACGCAGTATTTT. Translated, it gives CASSLGTSGGDTQYF.

V and J are TRBV7-8 and TRBJ2-1; D is perhaps TRBD2 (5 bases). V was cut by 4 bases and J by 8 bases, with 24 bases left in between. The V gene's germline CDR1 is SGHVS and CDR2 FQNEAQ. The length of the CDR3 is 17 residues. The CDR3, as DNA: TGTGCCAGCAGCTCTAGCCCCAGCGCGGCCGTCGATCATGAGCAGTTCTTC. Protein product: CASSSSPSAAVDHEQFF.

This rearrangement joins TRBV7-2 to TRBJ1-5; D perhaps matches TRBD1 (5 bases). The germline gives CDR1 SGHTA, CDR2 FQGNSA. The germline V and J ends were trimmed by 4 bases and 7 bases, with 17 bases remaining between them. The CDR3 totals 15 residues. CDR3 sequence (DNA): TGTGCCAGCAGCTCCGGGGGGGGTTTAGGGCAGCCCCAGCATTTT. Translating gives CASSSGGGLGQPQHF.

This chain joins TRBV24-1 and TRBJ2-3; a weak D match, TRBD2 (6 bases). Germline V gene data show CDR1 as KGHDR and CDR2 as SFDVKD. CDR3 length: 16 amino acids. Trimming took off 0 bases at V and 5 bases at J, with 14 bases between the two ends. CDR3 coding DNA: TGTGCCACCAGTGATTTGGGGACTGGGGCGGGAGATACGCAGTATTTT. Its protein product is CATSDLGTGAGDTQYF.

V and J are TRBV7-2 and TRBJ2-4; D remains ambiguous. CDR1 is SGHTA, CDR2 FQGNSA, per germline. CDR3 size: 16 residues. Trimming took 5 bases from V and 1 from J, leaving 15 bases between them. Here the CDR3 DNA reads TGTGCCAGCAGCCCCGGATGGGGTAGGGCCAAAAACATTCAGTACTTC. Protein sequence: CASSPGWGRAKNIQYF.

The rearrangement uses TRBV7-9 and TRBJ2-1; TRBD2 matches 7 bases. V lost 8 bases to trimming and J lost 6 bases; unmatched junction nucleotides: 7. Germline CDR1 and CDR2: SEHNR and FQNEAQ (reference sequence). The CDR3 has 13 residues. The CDR3 coding sequence is TGTGCCAGCGGCGGACTAGGGACCAATGAGCAGTTCTTC. It yields the protein CASGGLGTNEQFF.

The V and J genes are TRBV5-4 and TRBJ2-1; possible D gene TRBD2, 5 bases. From germline, CDR1 is SGHNT and CDR2 YYREEE (reference sequence). Trimming pared 0 bases from V and 5 bases from J, leaving 9 bases between. The CDR3 runs 14 residues. DNA of the CDR3: TGTGCCAGCAGCTTGGAGGTTAGCGACAATGAGCAGTTCTTC. Its protein product is CASSLEVSDNEQFF.

The chain combines TRBV28 with TRBJ2-1; tentative D call: TRBD2 (6 bases). Germline loops: CDR1 MDHEN, CDR2 SYDVKM. This CDR3 is 16 amino acids long. V lost 5 bases, J lost 2 bases, and 16 bases lay in between. The CDR3 region is CASSLRGGNPYNEQFF. The CDR3 coding sequence is TGTGCCAGCAGTCTCCGTGGGGGGAATCCCTACAATGAGCAGTTCTTC.

The chain couples TRBV18 to TRBJ1-1; no reliable D call. The length of the CDR3 is 15 residues. Trimming stripped 6 bases from V and 3 bases from J, with 17 bases between. Germline V gene sequence: CDR1 KGHSH, CDR2 LQKENI. CDR3 DNA sequence: TGTGCCAGCTCCGTTTTATCAAGGCCGCACACTGAAGCTTTCTTT. Its protein is CASSVLSRPHTEAFF.

This rearrangement joins TRBV7-2 to TRBJ1-2; D remains ambiguous. V lost 3 bases and J 4 bases, leaving 6 bases between the germline ends. The CDR3 has 12 residues. Looked up from germline, CDR1 is SGHTA and CDR2 is FQGNSA. As DNA, the CDR3 is TGTGCCAGCAGCTTTGACCTCTATGGCTACACCTTC. Its translation is CASSFDLYGYTF.

The chain combines TRBV7-3 with TRBJ1-1; no clear D gene. This CDR3 is 13 amino acids long. CDR1 is SGHTA and CDR2 is FQGTGA in the germline V gene. Trimming shortened V by 8 bases and J by 4 bases, and 14 bases separated the two germline ends. The CDR3 region has the DNA TGTGCCAGCGGTGAGGGTTGGGGCACTGAAGCTTTCTTT. As protein: CASGEGWGTEAFF.

The chain couples TRBV29-1 to TRBJ2-7; the D gene is possibly TRBD1 (8 bases). Trimming cost V 8 bases and J 5 bases, with 16 bases left between them. Germline-derived CDR1 and CDR2 are SQVTM and ANQGSEA. The CDR3 length is 12 residues. The CDR3 reads CSTGGGMHEQYF. The CDR3, as DNA: TGCAGCACAGGGGGAGGGATGCACGAGCAGTACTTC.

The V call is TRBV29-1, the J call TRBJ2-2; the match to TRBD1 covers 8 bases. The CDR3 is 19 amino acids. Trimming cost V 5 bases and J 0 bases; bases outside gene matches: 17. CDR1 is SQVTM and CDR2 is ANQGSEA in the germline V gene. The CDR3 spells CSVRLRGTGFGANTGELFF. The CDR3 region has the DNA TGCAGCGTTCGACTCCGGGGGACAGGATTCGGCGCGAACACCGGGGAGCTGTTTTTT.

This rearrangement joins TRBV10-3 to TRBJ1-1, with D unresolved. Trimming took off 0 bases at V and 0 bases at J, with 8 bases between the two ends. CDR1 is ENHRY and CDR2 is SYGVKD in the germline V gene. The CDR3 totals 15 residues. The DNA of the CDR3 is TGTGCCATCAGTGAGTCAGGACGGATGAACACTGAAGCTTTCTTT. This codes for CAISESGRMNTEAFF.

This sequence joins TRBV4-2 and TRBJ2-3; D possibly corresponds to TRBD2 (6 bases). Germline V lookup: CDR1 LGHNA, CDR2 YNFKEQ. The CDR3 covers 17 residues. Trimming took 1 base from V and 2 from J, leaving 16 bases between them. CDR3 protein: CASSQALGTPITDTQYF. For the CDR3, the DNA is TGTGCCAGCAGCCAAGCCCTAGGGACTCCCATCACAGATACGCAGTATTTT.

CDR3 residues: CASSVSQGAGGYTF. In DNA, the CDR3 is TGTGCCAGCAGCGTCTCTCAGGGGGCGGGTGGCTACACCTTC. V and J are TRBV9 and TRBJ1-2; 8 bases are shared with TRBD1. V lost 2 bases, J lost 7 bases, and 7 bases stayed unmatched. The CDR3 consists of 14 residues. The germline gives CDR1 SGDLS, CDR2 YYNGEE.

The chain carries TRBV3-1 (or the pseudogene TRBV3-2) and TRBJ2-2; no clear D gene. V was trimmed by 1 base and J by 8 bases, leaving 20 bases between them. Germline CDR1 LGHDT, CDR2 YNNKEL (reference sequence). This CDR3 comprises 17 residues. The CDR3 loop reads CASSQGRRINTEGELFF. In DNA form, the CDR3 reads TGTGCCAGCAGCCAAGGGCGCAGGATCAACACCGAAGGGGAGCTGTTTTTT.

This clone has a handful of counts. J is TRBJ2-1 and V is TRBV24-1, with a weak D call TRBD2 (7 bases). Germline V gene data show CDR1 as KGHDR and CDR2 as SFDVKD. This CDR3 is built from 14 residues. V gave up 4 bases and J gave up 10 bases, with 16 bases separating them. The CDR3 bases are TGTGCCACCAGTGACCTTGGGGGGGCGGGAGAGCAGTTCTTC. Translated: CATSDLGGAGEQFF.

The chain combines TRBV12-5 with TRBJ2-3, with 8 bases lining up with TRBD1. The CDR3 extends over 17 amino acids. V shed 4 bases and J 7 bases; nucleotides not matched to a gene: 16. CDR1 LGHNT and CDR2 FRNRAP come from the germline V gene. The CDR3 region is CASGSTLGTGGTNTQYF. Here the CDR3 DNA reads TGTGCTAGTGGTTCCACCCTCGGGACAGGAGGGACAAATACGCAGTATTTT.

This clone came up once. This chain connects TRBV7-9 to TRBJ2-3; the match to TRBD2 covers 10 bases. Trimming at V came to 5 bases and at J to 3 bases, leaving 5 bases not matched to a gene. Germline V gene data show CDR1 as SEHNR and CDR2 as FQNEAQ (reference sequence). The CDR3 has 15 amino acids. CDR3 amino acids: CASSLGLAVTDTQYF. CDR3 DNA sequence: TGTGCCAGCAGCCTAGGACTAGCGGTGACAGATACGCAGTATTTT.

The rearrangement joins TRBV6-6 to TRBJ1-1; 9 bases agree with TRBD1. CDR1 is MNHNY and CDR2 is SVGAGI in the germline V gene (reference sequence). The CDR3 covers 13 residues. V lost 7 bases and J lost 10; bases outside the gene matches: 10. The DNA of the CDR3 is TGTGCCAGCACCAAACGGGACAGGGTACGAGCTTTCTTT. Encoded protein: CASTKRDRVRAFF.

This chain joins TRBV29-1 and TRBJ1-4; 9 bases line up with TRBD1. Germline V gene sequence: CDR1 SQVTM, CDR2 ANQGSEA. This CDR3 is built from 18 residues. V was pared by 8 bases and J by 10 bases, with 26 bases of the junction left unmatched. The CDR3 DNA follows: TGCAGCCTTAAGCGGCGTTGGCATCGGGACAGGGATGTGGGAAAACTGTTTTTT. Translating it yields CSLKRRWHRDRDVGKLFF.

This rearrangement joins TRBV18 to TRBJ1-3; 9 bases are shared with TRBD1. From germline, CDR1 is KGHSH and CDR2 LQKENI. V dropped 1 base and J dropped 2; count of bases not matched to a gene: 6. The CDR3 contains 17 residues. The CDR3 region has the DNA TGTGCCAGCTCACCACTCGGGACAGGGACCCCTGGAAACACCATATATTTT. Amino acid sequence: CASSPLGTGTPGNTIYF.

The J gene is TRBJ1-1, the V gene TRBV10-1; no firm D call. V lost 0 bases, J lost 4 bases, and 6 bases lay in between. Germline V gives CDR1 WNHNN, CDR2 SYGVQD (reference sequence). This CDR3 is 13 amino acids long. CDR3 in amino acids: CASSESDLTEAFF. In DNA form, the CDR3 reads TGCGCCAGCAGTGAGTCTGATCTCACTGAAGCTTTCTTT.

The V and J genes are TRBV6-5 and TRBJ1-1, with D possibly TRBD1 on 5 matching bases. Trimming stripped 6 bases from V and 1 base from J, with 9 bases between. The germline CDR1 and CDR2 sequences are MNHEY and SVGAGI. The length of the CDR3 is 13 residues. The CDR3 nucleotides are TGTGCCAGCAGGTTGACAGAGAACACTGAAGCTTTCTTT. Protein: CASRLTENTEAFF.

This sequence joins TRBV19 and TRBJ1-1, with 7 bases aligning to TRBD1. Looked up from germline, CDR1 is LNHDA and CDR2 is SQIVND (reference sequence). The CDR3 is 14 residues long. V shed 7 bases and J 5 bases; nucleotides not matched to a gene: 10. CDR3 bases: TGTGCCAGTACCGATAGAGCAGGGGGGACTGAAGCTTTCTTT. Amino acid sequence: CASTDRAGGTEAFF.